A single sample gave rise to the 25 T cell receptor beta chains below, sequenced in a study of cytomegalovirus exposure and HLA in healthy donors. Both 60 Vbeta primers and 13 Jbeta primers went into the PCR. Sequencing used immunoSEQ multiplex PCR; TCRdb keeps in-frame clones, though not all of them. The repertoire holds more than 250,000 clones, around 90% seen once, with around 2.1% in the top ten. The sample comprised PBMCs. These receptors were collected from a woman aged 18 to 35 in good health and CMV-seronegative.

The V and J genes are TRBV29-1 and TRBJ2-7, with D possibly matching TRBD1 (6 bases). V lost 0 bases, J lost 4 bases, and 13 bases lay in between. CDR1 and CDR2 (germline): SQVTM, ANQGSEA. CDR3 length: 14 amino acids. The CDR3 bases are TGCAGCGTTGAAGATCCGACAACAGGGTACGAGCAGTACTTC. Its protein is CSVEDPTTGYEQYF.

This chain uses TRBV6-5 with TRBJ1-3, with D unclear. Germline CDR1 is MNHEY and CDR2 is SVGAGI. CDR3 size: 15 residues. Deletions cut 4 bases from V and 4 bases from J, with 14 bases between. The CDR3 sequence is CASSLREGGGNTIYF. The DNA of the CDR3 is TGTGCCAGCAGTTTGAGAGAAGGAGGGGGAAACACCATATATTTT.

This sequence joins TRBV5-8 and TRBJ1-2; unclear D gene. The CDR3 spans 13 residues. Between the trimmed V and J ends, which lost 8 bases and 2 bases, there was a span of 13 bases. Germline V gene sequence: CDR1 SGHTS, CDR2 YDEGEE. The CDR3 nucleotides are TGTGCCAGTCAAATAGGACTGAACTATGGCTACACCTTC. Its protein product is CASQIGLNYGYTF.

J is TRBJ2-7 and V is TRBV18, with D possibly TRBD1 on 6 matching bases. The length of the CDR3 is 14 residues. Trimming cost V 2 bases and J 4 bases, with 12 bases left between them. CDR1 is KGHSH, CDR2 LQKENI, per germline. The CDR3 nucleotides read TGTGCCAGCTCACCAGCACAGGGTACGTACGAGCAGTACTTC. Amino acid sequence: CASSPAQGTYEQYF.

The rearrangement uses TRBV5-6 and TRBJ1-2; 8 bases map to TRBD1. The germline CDR1 and CDR2 sequences are SGHDT and YYEEEE. Germline trimming cut 2 bases from V and 10 bases from J; bases unmatched to any gene: 7. The CDR3 spans 13 residues. The CDR3 loop is CASSFGTGAFYTF. The DNA of the CDR3 is TGTGCCAGCAGCTTTGGGACAGGCGCGTTCTACACCTTC.

This chain uses TRBV12-5 with TRBJ1-5; TRBD1 aligns across 7 bases. CDR1 and CDR2 (germline): LGHNT, FRNRAP. Trimming cost V 1 base and J 3 bases; bases outside gene matches: 12. The CDR3 is made up of 18 amino acids. CDR3 in amino acids: CASGLAGSQGTPNQPQHF. The CDR3 DNA reads TGTGCTAGTGGTTTGGCCGGATCACAGGGGACCCCCAATCAGCCCCAGCATTTT. Full variable domain (missing parts from reference TRBV12-5 and TRBJ1-5): DARVTQTPRHKVTEMGQEVTMRCQPILGHNTVFWYRQTMMQGLELLAYFRNRAPLDDSGMPKDRFSAEMPDATLATLKIQPSEPRDSAVYFCASGLAGSQGTPNQPQHFGDGTRLSIL.

V is TRBV19 and J is TRBJ2-3, with 10 bases lining up with TRBD2. CDR3 length: 15 residues. V lost 7 bases to trimming and J lost 9 bases; unmatched junction nucleotides: 13. Germline V gene lookup returns CDR1 LNHDA and CDR2 SQIVND (reference sequence). CDR3 DNA sequence: TGTGCCAGTACCGACCCTAGCGGGGGTCTTAGGACGCAGTATTTT. Protein sequence: CASTDPSGGLRTQYF.

This clone has just one count. The V gene is TRBV9, the J gene TRBJ1-2; the D gene is possibly TRBD1 (6 bases). The CDR3 loop spans 20 amino acids. Trimming removed 3 bases from V and 4 bases from J, with 31 bases in between. The germline gives CDR1 SGDLS, CDR2 YYNGEE. In DNA, the CDR3 is TGTGCCAGCAGCGGGAGACGTAAGGAGGTACGGGACATGGGGCCCTATGGCTACACCTTC. It encodes CASSGRRKEVRDMGPYGYTF.

The chain couples TRBV29-1 to TRBJ1-1, with D possibly being TRBD1 (5 bases). CDR1 SQVTM and CDR2 ANQGSEA come from the germline V gene. The CDR3 is made up of 14 amino acids. Trimming stripped 2 bases from V and 4 bases from J, with 14 bases between. CDR3 sequence (DNA): TGCAGCGTTGAAAATTGGGGGGGAGTCACTGAAGCTTTCTTT. Its protein is CSVENWGGVTEAFF. The whole variable domain, remainder taken from reference TRBV29-1 and TRBJ1-1, is SAVISQKPSRDICQRGTSLTIQCQVDSQVTMMFWYRQQPGQSLTLIATANQGSEATYESGFVIDKFPISRPNLTFSTLTVSNMSPEDSSIYLCSVENWGGVTEAFFGQGTRLTVV.

The chain joins TRBV21-1 to TRBJ2-2; the D call in the table, TRBD2, was not verified against the DNA. TRBV21-1 is assigned pseudogene status. The CDR3 totals 19 residues. The CDR3 region is CASSEDGTSGDLRTGELFF. CDR3 DNA: TGTGCCAGCAGCGAGGATGGGACTAGCGGGGACCTGAGAACCGGGGAGCTGTTTTTT.

The rearrangement joins TRBV20-1 to TRBJ2-2, with D hard to call. The CDR3 sequence is 11 residues long. Trimming took 6 bases from V and 7 from J, leaving 9 bases between them. Germline V gene lookup returns CDR1 DFQATT and CDR2 SNEGSKA (reference sequence). CDR3 DNA: TGCAGTGCCAGACGTAACGGGGAGCTGTTTTTT. Protein product: CSARRNGELFF.

The chain links TRBV4-1 to TRBJ2-3; D possibly corresponds to TRBD2 (5 bases). There are 19 residues in the CDR3. CDR1 is MGHRA, CDR2 YSYEKL, per germline. V lost 1 base, J lost 0 bases, and 20 bases lay in between. The chain's CDR3 is CASSQGGLSEGYSTDTQYF. CDR3 nucleotides: TGCGCCAGCAGCCAAGGAGGGCTCTCGGAAGGGTATAGCACAGATACGCAGTATTTT.

The CDR3 sequence: CAWLGQGVTEAFF. The CDR3 DNA is TGTGCCTGGTTGGGACAGGGCGTCACTGAAGCTTTCTTT. This chain joins TRBV30 and TRBJ1-1; TRBD1 matches at 9 bases. V was pared by 5 bases and J by 4 bases, with 5 bases of the junction left unmatched. Germline V lookup: CDR1 GTSNPN, CDR2 SVGIG (reference sequence). The CDR3 spans 13 residues.

The rearrangement links TRBV5-5 to TRBJ2-7, with 9 bases lining up with TRBD1. CDR1 and CDR2 from the germline V gene are SGHKS and YYEKEE (reference sequence). The CDR3 contains 15 residues. Trimming removed 4 bases from V and 2 bases from J; junction bases left unmatched: 7. As DNA, the CDR3 is TGTGCCAGCAGCCCGGGACAGGGTTGGCCCTACGAGCAGTACTTC. Translating gives CASSPGQGWPYEQYF.

This clone has only one observation. The chain carries TRBV4-1 and TRBJ1-4, with 7 bases lining up with TRBD1. This CDR3 has 15 amino acids. Germline CDR1 is MGHRA and CDR2 is YSYEKL. With 8 bases clipped from V and 8 bases from J, the junction kept 14 bases outside the gene matches. Here the CDR3 reads CASLQGGPAGEKLFF. CDR3 bases: TGCGCCAGCTTGCAGGGGGGCCCCGCCGGAGAAAAACTGTTTTTT.

This sequence joins TRBV10-1 and TRBJ1-2; D may be TRBD1 (6 bases). V lost 1 base and J 4 bases, leaving 25 bases between the germline ends. This CDR3 is 19 amino acids long. Germline V CDR1 and CDR2: WNHNN, SYGVQD (reference sequence). The CDR3 spells CASSELGLGTGLVLYGYTF. As DNA, the CDR3 is TGCGCCAGCAGTGAGTTAGGATTGGGTACAGGGCTAGTTCTCTATGGCTACACCTTC.

The chain links TRBV4-1 to TRBJ2-3, with 8 bases matching TRBD2. Germline CDR1 and CDR2: MGHRA and YSYEKL. V trimming: 3 bases; J trimming: 4 bases; junction bases outside the gene matches: 12. The CDR3 runs to 17 residues. The CDR3 is CASSQPSGGGPSDTQYF. The CDR3 nucleotides read TGCGCCAGCAGCCAGCCCTCGGGCGGGGGGCCTTCAGATACGCAGTATTTT.

V is TRBV5-1 and J is TRBJ2-5; D unresolved. With 0 bases removed from V and 2 bases from J, the gap between germline ends came to 14 bases. CDR3 length equals 16 residues. CDR1 and CDR2 from the germline V gene are SGHRS and YFSETQ. The CDR3 here is CASSLATIGQQETQYF. Written as DNA, the CDR3 is TGCGCCAGCAGCTTGGCAACCATTGGTCAGCAAGAGACCCAGTACTTC.

The V and J genes are TRBV6-1 and TRBJ2-5, with TRBD1 as a possible D gene (5 bases). This CDR3 has 16 residues. Trimming removed 2 bases from V and 6 bases from J, with 19 bases in between. The germline V gene has CDR1 MNHNS and CDR2 SASEGT. The DNA for the CDR3 is TGTGCCAGCAGTGAACAGGGTAAAGTGGGGCTACAGACCCAGTACTTC. Its translation is CASSEQGKVGLQTQYF.

The rearrangement uses TRBV7-3 and TRBJ1-2; a weak D match, TRBD1 (6 bases). Germline assignment: CDR1 SGHTA and CDR2 FQGTGA. The length of the CDR3 is 15 residues. The V end lost 5 bases, the J end lost 5 bases, and 18 bases lay between the germline ends. The CDR3 nucleotides read TGTGCCAGCAGCCCAACAGGGATTAAGGGGTATGGCTACACCTTC. Encoded protein: CASSPTGIKGYGYTF.

The chain combines TRBV13 with TRBJ2-7, with 7 nucleotides matching TRBD1. This CDR3 region has 12 residues. The V gene end was trimmed by 5 bases and the J gene end by 2 bases; junction bases not matched to a gene: 0. Germline CDR1 and CDR2: PRHDT and FYEKMQ (reference sequence). The DNA of the CDR3 is TGTGCCAGCAGCCAGGGGGCCTACGAGCAGTACTTC. Protein: CASSQGAYEQYF.

The chain links TRBV5-6 to TRBJ1-5; D is uncertain. V lost 1 base to trimming and J lost 4 bases, with 3 bases between them. The CDR3 covers 12 residues. Germline V gene sequence: CDR1 SGHDT, CDR2 YYEEEE. CDR3 DNA: TGTGCCAGCAGCTTGCCTAATCAGCCCCAGCATTTT. As protein: CASSLPNQPQHF.

The chain joins TRBV11-1 to TRBJ2-5; 7 positions agree with TRBD1. The CDR3 is 12 residues long. Looked up from germline, CDR1 is SGHAT and CDR2 is FQDESV (reference sequence). Unmatched junction bases numbered 3, after V lost 6 bases and J lost 5 bases. The CDR3 region is CASRPQGETQYF. The CDR3 region has the DNA TGTGCCAGCAGACCACAGGGGGAGACCCAGTACTTC.

V usage is TRBV18 and J usage is TRBJ2-3, with unresolved D. CDR3 length equals 16 residues. CDR1 and CDR2 (germline): KGHSH, LQKENI. Trimming removed 3 bases at V and 4 bases at J, with 17 bases between. The CDR3 region is CASSPPRRGAPDTQYF. CDR3 nucleotides: TGTGCCAGCTCACCCCCACGAAGAGGAGCCCCAGATACGCAGTATTTT.

The sample holds one count of this clone. The chain has TRBV18 and TRBJ2-7; 9 bases line up with TRBD1. J was trimmed by 3 bases and V by 0 bases; bases with no gene match: 0. CDR1 KGHSH and CDR2 LQKENI come from the germline V gene. This CDR3 comprises 14 residues. CDR3 sequence: CASSPPGQGYEQYF. The CDR3 DNA reads as TGTGCCAGCTCACCACCGGGACAGGGCTACGAGCAGTACTTC. The entire variable domain, with the rest obtained from reference TRBV18 and TRBJ2-7, is as follows: NAGVMQNPRHLVRRRGQEARLRCSPMKGHSHVYWYRQLPEEGLKFMVYLQKENIIDESGMPKERFSAEFPKEGPSILRIQQVVRGDSAAYFCASSPPGQGYEQYFGPGTRLTVT.